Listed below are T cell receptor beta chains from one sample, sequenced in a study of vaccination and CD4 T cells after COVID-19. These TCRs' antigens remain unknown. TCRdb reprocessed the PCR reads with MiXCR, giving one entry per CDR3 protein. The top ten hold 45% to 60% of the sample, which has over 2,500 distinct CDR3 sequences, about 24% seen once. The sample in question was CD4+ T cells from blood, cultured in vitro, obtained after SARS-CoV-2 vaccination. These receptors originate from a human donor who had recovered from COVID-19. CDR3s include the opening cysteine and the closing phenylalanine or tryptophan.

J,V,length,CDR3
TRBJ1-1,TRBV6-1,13,CATSLGWGTEAFF
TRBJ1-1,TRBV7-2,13,CASSLAAYTEAFF
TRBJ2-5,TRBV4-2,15,CASSVTSGVEETQYF
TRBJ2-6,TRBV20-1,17,CSARDSGTPSRANVLTF
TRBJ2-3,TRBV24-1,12,CATSDLGYTQYF
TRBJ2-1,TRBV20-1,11,CSAPPYDEQFF
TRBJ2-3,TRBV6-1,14,CASSAGTRPDTQYF
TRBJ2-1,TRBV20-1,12,CSATGLLNEQFF
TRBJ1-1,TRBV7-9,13,CASSSHSGTEAFF
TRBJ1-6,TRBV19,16,CASSIGATGGNSPLHF
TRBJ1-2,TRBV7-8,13,CASSFGARDGYTF
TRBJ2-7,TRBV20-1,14,CSVGSSGALNEQYF
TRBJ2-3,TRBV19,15,CASRRQGGSTDTQYF
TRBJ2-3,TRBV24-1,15,CATSEGRSYTDTQYF
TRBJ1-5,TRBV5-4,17,CASSLGAGTGIPQPQHF
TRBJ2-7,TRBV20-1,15,CSARRAGLTSYEQYF
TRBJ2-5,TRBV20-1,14,CSARDQRGAETQYF
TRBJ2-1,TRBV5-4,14,CASSLARGNNEQFF
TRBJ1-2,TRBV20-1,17,CSAREKWRQLDALGYTF
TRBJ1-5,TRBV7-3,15,CASSALQGGNQPQHF
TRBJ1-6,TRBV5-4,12,CASSLPTGYLHF
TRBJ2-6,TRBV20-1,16,CSARDPGAVGANVLTF
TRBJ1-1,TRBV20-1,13,CSVIQGGATEAFF
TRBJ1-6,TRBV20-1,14,CSAIDRGRNSPLHF
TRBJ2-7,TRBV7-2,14,CASSSSTGSYEQYF
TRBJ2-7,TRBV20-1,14,CSARGLAIVYEQYF
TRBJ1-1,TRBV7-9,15,CASSPKTFPNTEAFF
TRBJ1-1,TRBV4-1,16,CASSQGQGTPNTEAFF
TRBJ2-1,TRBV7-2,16,CASTPPNSGGGNEQFF
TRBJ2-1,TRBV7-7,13,CASSRGQYNEQFF
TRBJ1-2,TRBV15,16,CATSRDVGGEAYGYTF
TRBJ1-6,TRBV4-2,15,CASSQEGLGGSPLHF
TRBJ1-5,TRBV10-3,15,CAISYSGRGNQPQHF
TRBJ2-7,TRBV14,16,CASSQGHLGSSYEQYF
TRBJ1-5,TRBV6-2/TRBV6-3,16,CASTIHGDRVYQPQHF
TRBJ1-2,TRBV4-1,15,CASSQDTTAPYGYTF
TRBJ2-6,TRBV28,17,CASSSLGGGGGANVLTF
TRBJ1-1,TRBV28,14,CASRSLPGFTEAFF
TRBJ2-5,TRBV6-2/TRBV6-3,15,CASSSSGTTRETQYF
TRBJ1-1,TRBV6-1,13,CASSTGQLTEAFF
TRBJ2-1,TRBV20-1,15,CSARDSGGPVNEQFF
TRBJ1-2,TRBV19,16,CASSTSRDRPYYGYTF
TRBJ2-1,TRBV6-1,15,CASSATSGGYNEQFF